This T cell receptor (beta chain) originates from a study of post-analysis software for immune sequencing data. Libraries were made from TCR beta cDNA, and they carried unique molecular identifiers. MiXCR, run by TCRdb on the PCR reads, gives a single entry per CDR3 protein. The sample lists 500,000 to 600,000 distinct CDR3 sequences; roughly two fifths were seen once. Study outcomes and limitations: Patients used about 5 TRBV segments, including TRBV5-6, TRBV5-1 and TRBV20-1, more often than controls. Versus controls, multiple sclerosis patients showed significantly lower diversity (normalized Chao1).

Looked up from germline, CDR1 is MGHRA and CDR2 is YSYEKL. The CDR3 runs 18 residues. With V trimmed by 4 bases and J by 5 bases, 15 bases remained unmatched. A note on this clonotype: Its antigen remains unknown.

The chain uses TRBV4-1 and TRBJ2-1; 9 bases match TRBD2. The source material was blood. This TCR derives from a girl between 10 and 17 years old with multiple sclerosis. DNA of the CDR3: TGCGCCAGCAGCCGCGGAGGGTCTGCGGGGGGGGCCGACAATGAGCAGTTCTTC. This gives the protein CASSRGGSAGGADNEQFF.